This entry features one TCR beta chain sequence. The data stem from a study of OX40 agonist ivuxolimab in advanced cancers. CDR1 MDHEN and CDR2 SYDVKM come from the germline V gene. Trimming cost V 6 bases and J 1 base, with 18 bases left between them. CDR3 size: 16 residues. The method was immunoSEQ multiplex PCR; TCRdb's version includes in-frame clones alone and lacks a portion of them. The repertoire holds some 130,000 clones, around 87% seen once, with 0.55% in the top ten. The clonotype was recovered from an adult with an advanced solid tumor such as melanoma, head and neck, liver or kidney cancer. This sequence joins TRBV28 and TRBJ1-2; possibly TRBD1 for D (6 bases). The sample consisted of CD4+ or CD8+ T cells sorted from blood, taken in a trial of the OX40 agonist ivuxolimab. Written as DNA, the CDR3 is TGTGCCAGCAGCCCCGCCGCCCAGGGGAATAACTATGGCTACACCTTC. Protein sequence: CASSPAAQGNNYGYTF.